Following are 10 T cell receptor beta chains from one sample sequenced in a study of T-cell reconstitution after alpha-beta-depleted transplantation in children. The TCRbeta library was prepared with unique molecular identifiers. Each CDR3 protein gets one entry after TCRdb re-called the PCR reads with MiXCR. The table includes roughly 280,000 distinct CDR3 sequences, around 10% detected once. Sample: peripheral blood, taken 180 days after TCRalphabeta/CD19-depleted stem cell transplant. The origin of the receptors is a male patient aged 2 to 10 who had a stem cell transplant for chronic granulomatous disease, so the T cells may come from the graft donor.

The sample holds many counts of this clonotype. The gene calls are TRBV6-2 or TRBV6-3 and TRBJ2-7; weak D call: TRBD2 (5 bases). CDR3 length equals 15 residues. Trimming removed 6 bases from V and 0 bases from J, with 15 bases in between. Per germline, CDR1 MNHEY and CDR2 SVGEGT. The CDR3: CASSSWTVSSYEQYF. The CDR3 nucleotides are TGTGCCAGCAGCTCCTGGACTGTTAGCTCCTACGAGCAGTACTTC.

Of note for this clonotype: A much bigger clone sits one base away, suggesting this may be a read error. The chain employs TRBV18 and TRBJ1-5; D is undetermined. This CDR3 has 15 amino acids. Germline assignment: CDR1 KGHSH and CDR2 LQKENI. The chain's CDR3 is CASAPEVISNQPQHF. In nucleotides, the CDR3 is TGTGCCAGCGCACCAGAGGTCATCAGCAATCAGCCCCAGCATTTT.

This clonotype has ten or more counts. The rearrangement joins TRBV4-3 to TRBJ2-2; 9 bases agree with TRBD2. The ends lost 0 bases at V and 0 bases at J; junction bases unmatched: 8. CDR3 size: 19 residues. Germline lookup yields CDR1 LGHNA and CDR2 YSLEER. The CDR3 bases are TGCGCCAGCAGCCAAGAGTTGGCTAGCGGGGCCGCGAACACCGGGGAGCTGTTTTTT. Translated, it gives CASSQELASGAANTGELFF.

Only a few counts were recorded for this clonotype. The chain links TRBV11-1 to TRBJ2-6; TRBD1 might be the D (7 bases). Germline V gives CDR1 SGHAT, CDR2 FQDESV (reference sequence). V was cut by 5 bases and J by 3 bases, with 11 bases left in between. The CDR3 consists of 15 residues. This CDR3 is CASSNRGGGANVLTF. CDR3 in DNA: TGTGCCAGCAGCAACAGGGGAGGTGGGGCCAACGTCCTGACTTTC.

This clonotype was observed many times. The chain has TRBV7-2 and TRBJ2-3; D is unresolved. Trimming cost V 5 bases and J 1 base, with 13 bases left between them. CDR1 is SGHTA and CDR2 is FQGNSA in the germline V gene. The CDR3 spans 15 residues. The CDR3 DNA reads TGTGCCAGCAGCGCACAGTTCCCCCGCACAGATACGCAGTATTTT. This sequence encodes CASSAQFPRTDTQYF.

This clonotype was detected only a few times. The genes are TRBV6-1 and TRBJ2-1; 11 nucleotides align to TRBD2. The germline CDR1 and CDR2 sequences are MNHNS and SASEGT. CDR3 length: 14 residues. Losses at the gene ends were 11 bases for V and 5 bases for J; bases not matched to a gene: 8. The CDR3 loop reads CAGSGGGINNEQFF. In DNA form, the CDR3 reads TGTGCCGGTAGCGGGGGGGGCATTAACAATGAGCAGTTCTTC.

A note on this clonotype: One end of the junction is discordant with germline, which a read error may explain. The V call is TRBV5-4, the J call TRBJ2-7, with D uncertain. In germline, CDR1 is SGHNT, CDR2 YYREEE (reference sequence). CDR3 size: 13 residues. CDR3 coding DNA: TGTGCCGGCAGCTTCGACGAATTGTACGAGCAGTACTTC. It specifies CAGSFDELYEQYF.

About this clonotype: This may stem from a read error, because a much larger clone lies one nucleotide away. The V and J genes are TRBV9 and TRBJ2-2, with 7 bases aligning to TRBD2. This CDR3 is 16 amino acids long. CDR1 and CDR2 from the germline V gene are SGDLS and YYNGEE. CDR3 in DNA: TGTGCCAGCAGCGTAGAAATGGGAGGGTACACCGGGAAGCTGTTTTTT. This translates into CASSVEMGGYTGKLFF.

This clonotype was found many times. This rearrangement joins TRBV10-3 to TRBJ1-5; D remains ambiguous. This CDR3 region has 15 residues. Germline V gives CDR1 ENHRY, CDR2 SYGVKD. Deletions cut 7 bases from V and 5 bases from J, with 18 bases between. In DNA, the CDR3 is TGTGCCATCACTCCATGGGTAAATGGATATCAGCCCCAGCATTTT. This codes for CAITPWVNGYQPQHF.

This clonotype was counted at least ten times. The chain joins TRBV6-1 to TRBJ2-7; TRBD2 matches at 13 bases. Germline V gives CDR1 MNHNS, CDR2 SASEGT. V gave up 6 bases and J gave up 7 bases; unmatched junction bases: 6. The CDR3 is made up of 14 amino acids. The CDR3 reads CASSKTGLAGEQYF. CDR3 coding DNA: TGTGCCAGCAGCAAAACGGGACTAGCGGGAGAGCAGTACTTC.